This paragraph reports one TCR beta chain. Its antigen is unidentified. The data derive from a study of T cells in localized non-small cell lung cancer. Findings and limits, study-wide: Elevated blood T cell density was associated with longer overall survival. Sequencing was limited to one tumor region, leaving the possibility of heterogeneity open. Median 57 top-100 tumor clones were shared with paired adjacent lung. Among the tissues sampled, uninvolved adjacent lung had the highest T cell clonality, above tumor.

Sequenced by immunoSEQ multiplex PCR; TCRdb stores in-frame clones only, minus some. This sample yields 72,000 or so clones, of which 84% are seen a single time; roughly 14% belongs to the top ten. The material was peripheral blood, obtained before any cancer treatment. This clonotype was sampled from a female donor over 55 with stage I lung adenocarcinoma.

The CDR3 bases are TGTGCCAGCAGTGGACAGGGAAACACTGGCACAGATACGCAGTATTTT. The encoded protein is CASSGQGNTGTDTQYF. The genes are TRBV6-1 and TRBJ2-3; 7 nucleotides line up with TRBD1. The CDR3 has 16 amino acids. The V segment lost 4 bases and the J segment 1 base; nucleotides outside the gene matches: 8. Germline V gene sequence: CDR1 MNHNS, CDR2 SASEGT.